This T cell receptor beta chain was recorded in a study of T cells in Graves' hyperthyroidism and ophthalmopathy. RNA transcripts were the template for amplifying TCR beta CDR3 regions. The study used the HTBI primer set for a first-round RT-PCR of the TCR CDR3. Via MiXCR, TCRdb re-called the multiplex PCR reads, giving one row per CDR3 protein. The sample lists a few hundred thousand distinct CDR3 sequences, roughly 15% occurring once. Germline trimming cut 5 bases from V and 0 bases from J; bases unmatched to any gene: 11. The CDR3 extends over 17 amino acids. This clonotype showed up many times. The receptor was isolated from a woman in her thirties or forties with Graves' ophthalmopathy. The specimen was blood. The chain couples TRBV12-3 or TRBV12-4 to TRBJ2-3, with TRBD2 matching 7 bases. CDR3 sequence: CASSPTGSGYSTDTQYF. The CDR3, as DNA: TGTGCCAGCAGTCCCACGGGTAGCGGGTATAGCACAGATACGCAGTATTTT.